This T cell receptor beta chain was recorded in a study of identifying expanded T cells in peripheral blood. Clones were sequenced by immunoSEQ multiplex PCR, and TCRdb holds only the in-frame ones, with some missing. The sample records over 100,000 clones, about 85% being singletons. V lost 8 bases, J lost 0 bases, and 6 bases stayed unmatched. Germline V gene data show CDR1 as LNHDA and CDR2 as SQIVND (reference sequence). This CDR3 contains 15 residues. Notes on this clone: Its antigen remains unidentified.

Findings and caveats of the study: Clone count variance between roughly 2-week samples rose with total template count.

The V and J genes are TRBV19 and TRBJ1-3, with 8 nucleotides matching TRBD1. Sequences were obtained from blood. The sequence was obtained from a person aged 18 to 75 in good health. The CDR3 DNA reads TGTGCCAGTCAACGGGACAGGAACTCTGGAAACACCATATATTTT. Protein: CASQRDRNSGNTIYF. The whole variable domain, remainder taken from reference TRBV19 and TRBJ1-3, is DGGITQSPKYLFRKEGQNVTLSCEQNLNHDAMYWYRQDPGQGLRLIYYSQIVNDFQKGDIAEGYSVSREKKESFPLTVTSAQKNPTAFYLCASQRDRNSGNTIYFGEGSWLTVV.